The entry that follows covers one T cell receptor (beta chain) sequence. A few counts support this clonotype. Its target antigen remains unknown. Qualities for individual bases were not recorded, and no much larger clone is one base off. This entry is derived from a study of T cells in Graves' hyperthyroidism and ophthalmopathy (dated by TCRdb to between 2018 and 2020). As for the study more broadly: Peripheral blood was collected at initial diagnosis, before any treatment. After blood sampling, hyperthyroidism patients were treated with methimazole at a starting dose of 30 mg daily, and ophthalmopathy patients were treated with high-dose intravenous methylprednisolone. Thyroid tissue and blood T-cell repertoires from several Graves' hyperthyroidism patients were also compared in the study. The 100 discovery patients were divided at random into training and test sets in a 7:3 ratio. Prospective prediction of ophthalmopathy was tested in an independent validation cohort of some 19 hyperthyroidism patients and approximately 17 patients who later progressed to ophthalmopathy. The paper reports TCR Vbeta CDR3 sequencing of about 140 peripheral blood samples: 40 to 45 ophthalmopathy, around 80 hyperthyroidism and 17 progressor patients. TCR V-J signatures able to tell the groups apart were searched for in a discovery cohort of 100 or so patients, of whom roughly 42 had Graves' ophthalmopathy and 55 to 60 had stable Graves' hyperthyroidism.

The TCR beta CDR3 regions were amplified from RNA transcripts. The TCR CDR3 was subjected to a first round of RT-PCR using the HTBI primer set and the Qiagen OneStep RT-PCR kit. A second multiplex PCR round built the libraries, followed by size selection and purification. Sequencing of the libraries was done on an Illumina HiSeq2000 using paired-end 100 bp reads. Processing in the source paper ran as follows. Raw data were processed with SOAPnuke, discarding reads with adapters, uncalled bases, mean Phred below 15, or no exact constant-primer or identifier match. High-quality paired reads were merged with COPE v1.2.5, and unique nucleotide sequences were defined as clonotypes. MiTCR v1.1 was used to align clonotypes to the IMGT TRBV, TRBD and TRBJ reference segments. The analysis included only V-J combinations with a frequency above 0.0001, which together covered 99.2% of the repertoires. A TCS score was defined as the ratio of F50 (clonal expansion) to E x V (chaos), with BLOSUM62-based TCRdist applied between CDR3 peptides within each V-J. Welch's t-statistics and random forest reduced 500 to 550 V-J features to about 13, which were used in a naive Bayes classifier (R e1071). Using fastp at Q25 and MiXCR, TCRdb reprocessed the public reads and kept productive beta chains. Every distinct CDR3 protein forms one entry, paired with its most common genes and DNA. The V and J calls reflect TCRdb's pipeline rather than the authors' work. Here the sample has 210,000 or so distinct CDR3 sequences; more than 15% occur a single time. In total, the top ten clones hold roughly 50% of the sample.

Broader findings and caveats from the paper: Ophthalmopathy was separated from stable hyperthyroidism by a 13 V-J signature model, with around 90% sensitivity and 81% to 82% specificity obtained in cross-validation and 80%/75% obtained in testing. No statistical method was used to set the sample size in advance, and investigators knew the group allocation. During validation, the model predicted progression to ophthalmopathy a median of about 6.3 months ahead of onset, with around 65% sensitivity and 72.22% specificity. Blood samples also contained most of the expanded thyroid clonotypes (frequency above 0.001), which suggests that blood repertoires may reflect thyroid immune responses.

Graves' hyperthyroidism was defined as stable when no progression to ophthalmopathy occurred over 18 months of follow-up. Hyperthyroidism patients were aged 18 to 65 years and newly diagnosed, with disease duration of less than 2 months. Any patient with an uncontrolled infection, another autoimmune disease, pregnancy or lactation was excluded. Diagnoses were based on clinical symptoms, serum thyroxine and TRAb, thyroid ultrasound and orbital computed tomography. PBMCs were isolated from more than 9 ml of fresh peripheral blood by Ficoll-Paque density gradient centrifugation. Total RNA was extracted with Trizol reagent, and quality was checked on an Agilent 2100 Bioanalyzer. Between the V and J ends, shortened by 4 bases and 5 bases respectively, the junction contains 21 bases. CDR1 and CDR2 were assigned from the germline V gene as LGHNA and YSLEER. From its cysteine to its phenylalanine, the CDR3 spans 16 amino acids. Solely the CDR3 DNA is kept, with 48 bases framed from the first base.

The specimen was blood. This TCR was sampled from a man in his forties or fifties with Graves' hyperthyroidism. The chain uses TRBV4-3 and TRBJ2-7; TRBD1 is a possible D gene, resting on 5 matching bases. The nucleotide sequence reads TGCGCCAGCAGCCTAACGGACGAACAGGTGTTTGACGAGCAGTACTTC. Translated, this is CASSLTDEQVFDEQYF.